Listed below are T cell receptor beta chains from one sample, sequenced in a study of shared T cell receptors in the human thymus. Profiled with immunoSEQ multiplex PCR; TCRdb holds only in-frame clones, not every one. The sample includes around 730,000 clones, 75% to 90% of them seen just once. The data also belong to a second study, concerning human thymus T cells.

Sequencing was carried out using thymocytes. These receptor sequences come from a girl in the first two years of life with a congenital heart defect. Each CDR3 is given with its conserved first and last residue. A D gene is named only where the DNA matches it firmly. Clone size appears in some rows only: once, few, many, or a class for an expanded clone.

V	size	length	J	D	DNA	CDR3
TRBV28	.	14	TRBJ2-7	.	TGTGCCAGCAGTTTTTACAGAAAAATTAACGAGCAGTACTTC	CASSFYRKINEQYF
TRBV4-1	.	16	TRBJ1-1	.	TGCGCCAGCAGAGGAGCCAAGAATGAGGGGGTACCTGAAGCTTTCTTT	CASRGAKNEGVPEAFF
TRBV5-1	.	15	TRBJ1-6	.	TGCGCCAGCAGCCAGGGTCGGTCCTATAATTCACCCCTCCACTTT	CASSQGRSYNSPLHF
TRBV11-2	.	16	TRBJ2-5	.	TGTGCCAGCAGAGGGGAGGCAGGGTCGAACCAAGAGACCCAGTACTTC	CASRGEAGSNQETQYF
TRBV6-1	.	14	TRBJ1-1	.	TGTGCCAGCAGCCTACAGGTCATGAACACTGAAGCTTTCTTT	CASSLQVMNTEAFF
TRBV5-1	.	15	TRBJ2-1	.	TGCGCCAGCAGCTTGTTTTCGGGCGGGCTGGGTGAGCAGTTCTTC	CASSLFSGGLGEQFF
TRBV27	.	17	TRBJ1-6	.	TGTGCCAGCAGCCGCGTCAGGGCAAGAAAACTTAGTTCACCCCTCCACTTT	CASSRVRARKLSSPLHF
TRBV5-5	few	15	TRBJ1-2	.	TGTGCCAGCAGCCCCGGCGGACAGCGAGCGAGTGGCTACACCTTC	CASSPGGQRASGYTF
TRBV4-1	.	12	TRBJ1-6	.	TGCGCCAGCAGCCATAGTTCCTCACCCCTCCACTTT	CASSHSSSPLHF
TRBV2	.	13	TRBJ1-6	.	TGTGCCAGCCCGAGGGCGGTGTATTCACCCCTCCACTTT	CASPRAVYSPLHF
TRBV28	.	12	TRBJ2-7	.	TGTGCCAGCAGTTACGGGGAGTACGAGCAGTACTTC	CASSYGEYEQYF
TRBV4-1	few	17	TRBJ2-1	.	TGCGCCAGCAGCCAAGATAGTACCGAGAAGAAGCTCAATGAGCAGTTCTTC	CASSQDSTEKKLNEQFF
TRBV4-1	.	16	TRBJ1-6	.	TGCGCCAGCAGCCAAGATGGAACAGGGCTTAATTCACCCCTCCACTTT	CASSQDGTGLNSPLHF
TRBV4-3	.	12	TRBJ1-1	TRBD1	TGCGCCAACAGCAATAGACAGGGTTCAGCTTTCTTT	CANSNRQGSAFF
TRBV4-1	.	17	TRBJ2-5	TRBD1	TGCGCCAGCAGCCAAGATCTTAGGGACAGACACCAAGAGACCCAGTACTTC	CASSQDLRDRHQETQYF
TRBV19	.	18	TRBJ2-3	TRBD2	TGTGCCAGTAGTATAGGAGATAGGCTAGCGGGGGGCACAGATACGCAGTATTTT	CASSIGDRLAGGTDTQYF
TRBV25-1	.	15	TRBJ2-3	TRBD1	TGTGCCAGCAGTGAAGGACAGGGCCACACAGATACGCAGTATTTT	CASSEGQGHTDTQYF
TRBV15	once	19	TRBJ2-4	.	TGTGCCACCAGCAGAGTAATAGCTCCCTTATCCCTAGCCAAAAACATTCAGTACTTC	CATSRVIAPLSLAKNIQYF
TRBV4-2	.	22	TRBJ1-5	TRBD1	TGTGCCAGCAGCCCAACGGCAGGGGGCAAGGGCCATGGGGTTTATAGCAATCAGCCCCAGCATTTT	CASSPTAGGKGHGVYSNQPQHF
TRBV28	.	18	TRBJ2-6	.	TGTGCCAGCAGCCCTAGGGGCAGACTTAACTCTGGGGCCAACGTCCTGACTTTC	CASSPRGRLNSGANVLTF
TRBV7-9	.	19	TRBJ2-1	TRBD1	TGTGCCAGCAGATACCGGGACAGCTCAATTCCCCCCGTCTACAATGAGCAGTTCTTC	CASRYRDSSIPPVYNEQFF
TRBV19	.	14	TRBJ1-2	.	TGTGCCAGTAGTATAACAGAGGGTAACTATGGCTACACCTTC	CASSITEGNYGYTF
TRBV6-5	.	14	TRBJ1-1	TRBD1	TGTGCCAGCAGACCGACAGGGAGTAGCACTGAAGCTTTCTTT	CASRPTGSSTEAFF
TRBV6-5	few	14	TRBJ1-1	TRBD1	TGTGCCAGCAGCAACTCCGGGGGACAGGGGGAAGCTTTCTTT	CASSNSGGQGEAFF
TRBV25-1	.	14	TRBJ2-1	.	TGTGCCAGCAGTGTTTCAGGTGCCCCTGGTGAGCAGTTCTTC	CASSVSGAPGEQFF
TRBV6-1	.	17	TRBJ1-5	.	TGTGCCAGCAGTGAAAGGTCCCGGCCCCCCAGAGGGCAGCCCCAGCATTTT	CASSERSRPPRGQPQHF
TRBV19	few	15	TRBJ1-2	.	TGTGCCAGTAGCCCATCAGGAAACCGGTTCTATGGCTACACCTTC	CASSPSGNRFYGYTF
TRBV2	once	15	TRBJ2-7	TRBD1	TGTGCCAGCAGTGCGGGACAGGGGGCGTTCTACGAGCAGTACTTC	CASSAGQGAFYEQYF
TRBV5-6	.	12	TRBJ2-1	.	TGTGCCAGCAGCTTGGGCGGCAATGAGCAGTTCTTC	CASSLGGNEQFF
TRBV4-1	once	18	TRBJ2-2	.	TGCGCCAGCAGCCAAGATCCAAGAGACAGGAGTAACACCGGGGAGCTGTTTTTT	CASSQDPRDRSNTGELFF
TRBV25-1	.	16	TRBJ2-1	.	TGTGCCAGCAGTGAATTTGGAAGGGGGTGGTACAATGAGCAGTTCTTC	CASSEFGRGWYNEQFF
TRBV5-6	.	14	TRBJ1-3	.	TGTGCCAGCAGCCCGGAGGGCTCTGGAAACACCATATATTTT	CASSPEGSGNTIYF
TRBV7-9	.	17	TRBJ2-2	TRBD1	TGTGCCAGCATCAACTCCCCGGGACAGGGGTACACCGGGGAGCTGTTTTTT	CASINSPGQGYTGELFF
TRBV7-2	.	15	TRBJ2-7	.	TGTGCCAGCAGCTTCCAGCGGGTCAGCTCCTACGAGCAGTACTTC	CASSFQRVSSYEQYF
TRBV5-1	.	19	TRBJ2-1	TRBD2	TGCGCCAGCAGCTTGACCCAAACTAGCGGGCCCAGCTCCTACAATGAGCAGTTCTTC	CASSLTQTSGPSSYNEQFF
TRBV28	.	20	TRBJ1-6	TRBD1	TGTGCCAGCAGTTTCTCAGTACGGGCGGGACAGGGAAACCCGGTTTCACCCCTCCACTTT	CASSFSVRAGQGNPVSPLHF
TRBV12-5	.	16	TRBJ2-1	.	TGTGCTAGTGGTTTGGTTTGGGCGGGGATTCACAATGAGCAGTTCTTC	CASGLVWAGIHNEQFF
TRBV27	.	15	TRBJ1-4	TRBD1	TGTGCCAGCAAGAACCGGGACAGGGAAAATGAAAAACTGTTTTTT	CASKNRDRENEKLFF
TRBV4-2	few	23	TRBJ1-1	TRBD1	TGTGCCAGCAGCCAACCCTTCGACCCCCACCGGACAGGGGCGATTACCCCGAACACTGAAGCTTTCTTT	CASSQPFDPHRTGAITPNTEAFF
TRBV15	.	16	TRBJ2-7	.	TGTGCCACCAGCCCTCCCCCGATGGCAAGCGACTACGAGCAGTACTTC	CATSPPPMASDYEQYF
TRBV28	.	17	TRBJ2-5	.	TGTGCCAGCAGTGCCCCCTCCCAGGGTAGGGCTCAAGAGACCCAGTACTTC	CASSAPSQGRAQETQYF
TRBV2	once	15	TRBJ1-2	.	TGTGCCAGCAGTGAATGGAGCGCGAGTAACTATGGCTACACCTTC	CASSEWSASNYGYTF
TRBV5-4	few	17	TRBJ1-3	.	TGTGCCAGCAGCTTGTTAGGACAGACAACGGGAGGAAACACCATATATTTT	CASSLLGQTTGGNTIYF
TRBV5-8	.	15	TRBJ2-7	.	TGTGCCAGCAGCGATAGACAGAGGAAAACCTACGAGCAGTACTTC	CASSDRQRKTYEQYF
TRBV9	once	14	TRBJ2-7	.	TGTGCCAGCAGCCCCTACAGTGCCGCCTACGAGCAGTACTTC	CASSPYSAAYEQYF
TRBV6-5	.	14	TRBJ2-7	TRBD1	TGTGCCAGCAGTCCCGGACAGGAGACCTACGAGCAGTACTTC	CASSPGQETYEQYF
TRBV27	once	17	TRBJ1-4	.	TGTGCCAGCAGTTCCGGTAGTGGGGGAAAGGGGGATGAAAAACTGTTTTTT	CASSSGSGGKGDEKLFF
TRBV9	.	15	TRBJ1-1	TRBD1	TGTGCCAGCAGCGTACGTGGGACAGGAGACACTGAAGCTTTCTTT	CASSVRGTGDTEAFF
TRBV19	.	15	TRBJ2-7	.	TGTGCCAGTAGTCGGGAGGACAGGGAATCGTACGAGCAGTACTTC	CASSREDRESYEQYF
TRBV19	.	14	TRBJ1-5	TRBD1	TGTGCCAGTAGTAGATATGACAGGGGTCAGCCCCAGCATTTT	CASSRYDRGQPQHF
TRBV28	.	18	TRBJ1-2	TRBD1	TGTGCCAGCAGTCTATCTCCGGGGACAGGGGAAATCATCTATGGCTACACCTTC	CASSLSPGTGEIIYGYTF
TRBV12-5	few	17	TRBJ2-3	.	TGTGCTAGTGGTTTAGTTCCCGTTAGCGGACGCACAGATACGCAGTATTTT	CASGLVPVSGRTDTQYF
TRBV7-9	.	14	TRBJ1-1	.	TGTGCCAGCAGCTCCGGAAGGGGGAACACTGAAGCTTTCTTT	CASSSGRGNTEAFF
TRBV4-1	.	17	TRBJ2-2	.	TGCGCCAGCAGCCAAGCGGACGGGGGGCAGGACACCGGGGAGCTGTTTTTT	CASSQADGGQDTGELFF
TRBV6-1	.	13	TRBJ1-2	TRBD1	TGTGCCAGCAGGCCGGGACAGGGGTATGGCTACACCTTC	CASRPGQGYGYTF
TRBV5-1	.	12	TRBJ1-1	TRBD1	TGCGCCAGCAAGGGGGCGGGCACTGAAGCTTTCTTT	CASKGAGTEAFF
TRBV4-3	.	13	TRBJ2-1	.	TGCGCCAGCAGCCAAGATGACGAGGATGAGCAGTTCTTC	CASSQDDEDEQFF
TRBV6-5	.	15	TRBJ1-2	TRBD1	TGTGCCAGCAGTTACCGTGGGACAGGGGGTCAAGGCTACACCTTC	CASSYRGTGGQGYTF
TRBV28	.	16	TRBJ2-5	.	TGTGCCAGCAGTTTAAATGACAGTTTGCCGAAAGAGACCCAGTACTTC	CASSLNDSLPKETQYF